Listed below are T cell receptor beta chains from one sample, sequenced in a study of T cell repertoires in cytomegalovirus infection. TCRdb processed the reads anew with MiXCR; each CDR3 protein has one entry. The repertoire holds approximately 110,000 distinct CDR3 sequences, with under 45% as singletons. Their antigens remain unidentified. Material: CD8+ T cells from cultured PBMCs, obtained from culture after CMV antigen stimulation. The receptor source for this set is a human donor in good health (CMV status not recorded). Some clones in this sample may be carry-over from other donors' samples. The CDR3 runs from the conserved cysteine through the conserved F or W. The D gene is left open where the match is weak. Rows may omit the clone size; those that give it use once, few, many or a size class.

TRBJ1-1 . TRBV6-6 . TGTGCCAGCAGTGCCGCGGGGTTCGAGATGAACACTGAAGCTTTCTTT CASSAAGFEMNTEAFF
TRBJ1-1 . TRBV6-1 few TGTGCCAGCAGTGACCGGATGGAGTTACAAGAGAACACTGAAGCTTTCTTT CASSDRMELQENTEAFF
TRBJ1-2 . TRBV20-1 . TGCAGTGCTAGAGGGACCGACTCCTTCTATGGCTACACCTTC CSARGTDSFYGYTF
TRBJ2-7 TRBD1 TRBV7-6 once TGTGCCAGCAGCTTTGGGACAGAGAATTACGAGCAGTACTTC CASSFGTENYEQYF
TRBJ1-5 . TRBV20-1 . TGCAGTGCTAGGGGCGGTGGGACCTATAGCAATCAGCCCCAGCATTTT CSARGGGTYSNQPQHF
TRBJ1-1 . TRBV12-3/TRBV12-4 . TGTGCCAGCAGTCGAACGGGGGAAGCTTTCTTT CASSRTGEAFF
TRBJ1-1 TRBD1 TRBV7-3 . TGTGCCAGCAGCCCAGGGGGGGGCTTGGAAGCTTTCTTT CASSPGGGLEAFF
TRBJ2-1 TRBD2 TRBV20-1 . TGCAGTGCGGACACCGGGACTAGCGGGGGGGGAGAGAGCTCCTACAATGAGCAGTTCTTC CSADTGTSGGGESSYNEQFF
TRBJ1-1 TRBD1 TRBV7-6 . TGTGCCAGCAGCTTAAACCCACAGGGGGCGGCTGAAGCTTTCTTT CASSLNPQGAAEAFF
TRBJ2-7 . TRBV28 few TGTGCCAGCAGTTGGGACCGCTCCTACGAGCAGTACTTC CASSWDRSYEQYF
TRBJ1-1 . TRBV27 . TGTGCCAGCAGTTTACAGGGGCACAACACTGAAGCTTTCTTT CASSLQGHNTEAFF
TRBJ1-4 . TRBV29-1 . TGCAGCGTTACAGGCCCATCTAATGAAAAACTGTTTTTT CSVTGPSNEKLFF
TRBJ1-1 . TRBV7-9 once TGTGCCATTGGGGCTCCCGAAGCTTTCTTT CAIGAPEAFF
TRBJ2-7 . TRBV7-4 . TGTGCCAGCTCCCGGGCCACCTACGAGCAGTACTTC CASSRATYEQYF
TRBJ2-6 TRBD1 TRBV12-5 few TGTTGCTCGGGACAGGGGGCTTCTGGGGCCAACGTCCTGACTTTC CCSGQGASGANVLTF
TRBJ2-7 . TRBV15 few TGTGCCACCAGCGGGAGGTTGGGAGAAGGTCCAACCTACGAGCAGTACTTC CATSGRLGEGPTYEQYF
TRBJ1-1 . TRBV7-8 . TGTGCCAGCACCCCCCCCAGGGCGGACACTGAAGCTTTCTTT CASTPPRADTEAFF
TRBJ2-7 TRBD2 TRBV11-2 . TGTGCCAGCACCTCCGGCGGACTAGCGGGGTTCTACGAGCAGTACTTC CASTSGGLAGFYEQYF